The rows below give T cell receptor beta chains drawn from one sample of a study of CD8+ T cells in alopecia areata. Some clones are missing from TCRdb's copy, which holds only in-frame ones; the method was immunoSEQ multiplex PCR. Here the sample spans around 200,000 clones, roughly 53% being singletons. Sequenced material: CD8+ T cells sorted from blood, taken at week 24, from a patient treated with tofacitinib. The source is a human donor with alopecia areata. Both conserved end residues are part of each CDR3. A D gene is named only where the DNA matches it firmly. Some rows mark clone size as missing; the rest say once, few, many or name a class of expanded clone.

J gene: TRBJ2-3
clone size: NA
D gene: TRBD2
V gene: TRBV29-1
CDR3 DNA: TGCAGCGTTGAGGGACTAGCGGGGGCATACCGCACAGATACGCAGTATTTT
CDR3 protein: CSVEGLAGAYRTDTQYF

J gene: TRBJ2-2
clone size: NA
D gene: NA
V gene: TRBV19
CDR3 DNA: TGTGCCAGTAGTATCGTAACACTTCACGGGGAGCTGTTTTTT
CDR3 protein: CASSIVTLHGELFF

J gene: TRBJ1-2
clone size: once
D gene: TRBD1
V gene: TRBV29-1
CDR3 DNA: TGCAGCGTCGGACAGGGGGAGGAGAATGGCTACACCTTC
CDR3 protein: CSVGQGEENGYTF

J gene: TRBJ2-4
clone size: NA
D gene: TRBD2
V gene: TRBV10-2
CDR3 DNA: TGCGCCAGCAGGGCTAGCGGGGAGGGAAACATTCAGTACTTC
CDR3 protein: CASRASGEGNIQYF

J gene: TRBJ2-3
clone size: NA
D gene: NA
V gene: TRBV5-6
CDR3 DNA: TGTGCCAGCAGCTTGACAGTCTCAGATACGCAGTATTTT
CDR3 protein: CASSLTVSDTQYF

J gene: TRBJ1-4
clone size: NA
D gene: NA
V gene: TRBV12-5
CDR3 DNA: TGTGCTAGTGGTTTGGATATGAGTCCGGGCGAAAAACTGTTTTTT
CDR3 protein: CASGLDMSPGEKLFF

J gene: TRBJ2-2
clone size: NA
D gene: NA
V gene: TRBV13
CDR3 DNA: TGTGCCAGCAGCTTATTGGGAGCGAACACCGGGGAGCTGTTTTTT
CDR3 protein: CASSLLGANTGELFF

J gene: TRBJ2-3
clone size: NA
D gene: NA
V gene: TRBV27
CDR3 DNA: TGTGCCAGCAGTTTGTACCTAAGGCGAGTGGGCACAGATACGCAGTATTTT
CDR3 protein: CASSLYLRRVGTDTQYF

J gene: TRBJ2-3
clone size: NA
D gene: NA
V gene: TRBV6-6
CDR3 DNA: TGTGCCAGCAGTTACAGAGATACGCAGTATTTT
CDR3 protein: CASSYRDTQYF

J gene: TRBJ2-7
clone size: NA
D gene: TRBD1
V gene: TRBV25-1
CDR3 DNA: TGTGCCAGCAGGACGAATACCGGGACAGGGGAACCCTACGAGCAGTACTTC
CDR3 protein: CASRTNTGTGEPYEQYF

J gene: TRBJ2-7
clone size: NA
D gene: TRBD1
V gene: TRBV5-1
CDR3 DNA: TGCGCCAGCAGCCGAACAGGGGGCCACGAGCAGTACTTC
CDR3 protein: CASSRTGGHEQYF

J gene: TRBJ2-7
clone size: NA
D gene: NA
V gene: TRBV6-5
CDR3 DNA: TGTGCCAGCAGTTTTTCGAGGTTTCGGGAGCAGTACTTC
CDR3 protein: CASSFSRFREQYF

J gene: TRBJ1-1
clone size: few
D gene: NA
V gene: TRBV13
CDR3 DNA: TGTGCCAGCAGCCCCCGGGGAGAGAGCGCTGAAGCTTTCTTT
CDR3 protein: CASSPRGESAEAFF

J gene: TRBJ2-3
clone size: NA
D gene: NA
V gene: TRBV5-6
CDR3 DNA: TGTGCCAGCAGCTTGGACTTCGGGGAGACAGATACGCAGTATTTT
CDR3 protein: CASSLDFGETDTQYF

J gene: TRBJ1-1
clone size: NA
D gene: NA
V gene: TRBV2
CDR3 DNA: TGTGCCAGCACCCCCGGGACTGAAAACACTGAAGCTTTCTTT
CDR3 protein: CASTPGTENTEAFF

J gene: TRBJ2-3
clone size: NA
D gene: NA
V gene: TRBV27
CDR3 DNA: TGTGCCAGCAGTTTATCTATAGCAGATACGCAGTATTTT
CDR3 protein: CASSLSIADTQYF

J gene: TRBJ2-7
clone size: NA
D gene: NA
V gene: TRBV4-1
CDR3 DNA: TGCGCCAGCAGCCAAGGGCCATCTAGCGTCGAGCAGTACTTC
CDR3 protein: CASSQGPSSVEQYF

J gene: TRBJ2-7
clone size: few
D gene: TRBD1
V gene: TRBV5-1
CDR3 DNA: TGCGCCAGCAGCGACGACAGGGGAGTTACCGAGCAGTACTTC
CDR3 protein: CASSDDRGVTEQYF

J gene: TRBJ2-7
clone size: once
D gene: TRBD1
V gene: TRBV13
CDR3 DNA: TGTGCCAGCAGCGGAACCGGGACAGGGATAGGCGAGCAGTACTTC
CDR3 protein: CASSGTGTGIGEQYF

J gene: TRBJ1-1
clone size: NA
D gene: NA
V gene: TRBV4-3
CDR3 DNA: TGCGCCAGCAGCGACCGAGCACAGGAAGCTTTCTTT
CDR3 protein: CASSDRAQEAFF

J gene: TRBJ1-5
clone size: few
D gene: TRBD1
V gene: TRBV7-8
CDR3 DNA: TGTGCCAGCAGCTATTATCGACAGGGATCCCTAACTCAGCCCCAGCATTTT
CDR3 protein: CASSYYRQGSLTQPQHF

J gene: TRBJ1-5
clone size: NA
D gene: TRBD1
V gene: TRBV27
CDR3 DNA: TGTGCCAGCAGTTTATCGATTGCCGCGACAGGGCTTCAGCCCCAGCATTTT
CDR3 protein: CASSLSIAATGLQPQHF

J gene: TRBJ2-5
clone size: NA
D gene: NA
V gene: TRBV9
CDR3 DNA: TGTGCCAGCAGTCGGGGTGGAGGGGAAGAGACCCAGTACTTC
CDR3 protein: CASSRGGGEETQYF

J gene: TRBJ2-3
clone size: NA
D gene: TRBD2
V gene: TRBV4-1
CDR3 DNA: TGCGCCAGCAGCCATTCCCCGCGGGGGGTTTCCACAGATACGCAGTATTTT
CDR3 protein: CASSHSPRGVSTDTQYF

J gene: TRBJ1-1
clone size: NA
D gene: TRBD1
V gene: TRBV29-1
CDR3 DNA: TGCAGCGACGCAGGGGGCTATACTGAAGCTTTCTTT
CDR3 protein: CSDAGGYTEAFF

J gene: TRBJ1-2
clone size: NA
D gene: NA
V gene: TRBV6-1
CDR3 DNA: TGTGCCACCGGAGACAGAACTAACTATGGCTACACCTTC
CDR3 protein: CATGDRTNYGYTF

J gene: TRBJ2-3
clone size: NA
D gene: NA
V gene: TRBV5-6
CDR3 DNA: TGTGCCAGCAGCTTGGTGTTGCCGGAGGTTCCAGATACGCAGTATTTT
CDR3 protein: CASSLVLPEVPDTQYF

J gene: TRBJ1-4
clone size: few
D gene: NA
V gene: TRBV29-1
CDR3 DNA: TGCAGCGGGTGGGGGACCGACGATGAAAAACTGTTTTTT
CDR3 protein: CSGWGTDDEKLFF

J gene: TRBJ2-2
clone size: once
D gene: NA
V gene: TRBV30
CDR3 DNA: TGTGCCTGGAATGAGGGGGTAACCGGGGAGCTGTTTTTT
CDR3 protein: CAWNEGVTGELFF

J gene: TRBJ2-5
clone size: NA
D gene: NA
V gene: TRBV10-3
CDR3 DNA: TGTGCCATCAGGACGGCGGTGCAAGAGACCCAGTACTTC
CDR3 protein: CAIRTAVQETQYF

J gene: TRBJ2-1
clone size: NA
D gene: NA
V gene: TRBV15
CDR3 DNA: TGTGCCACCAGCAGAGATGACAGCGCCGGGGGAAATGAGCAGTTCTTC
CDR3 protein: CATSRDDSAGGNEQFF

J gene: TRBJ2-1
clone size: NA
D gene: NA
V gene: TRBV6-6
CDR3 DNA: TGTGCCAGCAGTTACGGCAATGAGCAGTTCTTC
CDR3 protein: CASSYGNEQFF

J gene: TRBJ2-6
clone size: NA
D gene: NA
V gene: TRBV23-1
CDR3 DNA: TGCGCCAGCAGTCAGGCGGGGAACCGGGCCAACGTCCTGACTTTC
CDR3 protein: CASSQAGNRANVLTF

J gene: TRBJ2-3
clone size: NA
D gene: TRBD2
V gene: TRBV4-3
CDR3 DNA: TGCGCCAGCAGCCAGGCTAGCGGGGGCACAGATACGCAGTATTTT
CDR3 protein: CASSQASGGTDTQYF

J gene: TRBJ2-7
clone size: few
D gene: TRBD2
V gene: TRBV7-9
CDR3 DNA: TGTGCCACCTCACCGGGACTAGAGGTATACGAGCAGTACTTC
CDR3 protein: CATSPGLEVYEQYF

J gene: TRBJ2-1
clone size: few
D gene: NA
V gene: TRBV11-2
CDR3 DNA: TGTGCCAGCAGCCCAGGAGGGGGGACGTCGTACAATGAGCAGTTCTTC
CDR3 protein: CASSPGGGTSYNEQFF

J gene: TRBJ2-1
clone size: NA
D gene: NA
V gene: TRBV2
CDR3 DNA: TGTGCCAGCACTCAAGGGCTTCCTGAGCAGCTCTTC
CDR3 protein: CASTQGLPEQLF

J gene: TRBJ1-2
clone size: NA
D gene: NA
V gene: TRBV7-8
CDR3 DNA: TGTGCCAGCAGCTTAGGGGTTGCTCTCTATGGCTACACCTTC
CDR3 protein: CASSLGVALYGYTF

J gene: TRBJ1-2
clone size: NA
D gene: NA
V gene: TRBV4-3
CDR3 DNA: TGCGCCAGCAGCCAAGACAGGACGGCCCTCTATGGCTACACCTTC
CDR3 protein: CASSQDRTALYGYTF

J gene: TRBJ2-2
clone size: NA
D gene: TRBD1
V gene: TRBV29-1
CDR3 DNA: TGCAGCGTTGGAGAAGCCCGACAGGGGCAGATCGGGGAGCTGTTTTTT
CDR3 protein: CSVGEARQGQIGELFF

J gene: TRBJ2-2
clone size: few
D gene: NA
V gene: TRBV27
CDR3 DNA: TGTGCCAGCAGTTCGCAGAACACCGGGGAGCTGTTTTTT
CDR3 protein: CASSSQNTGELFF

J gene: TRBJ1-1
clone size: NA
D gene: NA
V gene: TRBV5-4
CDR3 DNA: TGTGCCAGCAGCCTGACTCTACAGGACACTGAAGCTTTCTTT
CDR3 protein: CASSLTLQDTEAFF

J gene: TRBJ1-2
clone size: NA
D gene: TRBD1
V gene: TRBV2
CDR3 DNA: TGTGCCAGCAGTGAAGGGGACAGAATCTATGGCTACACCTTC
CDR3 protein: CASSEGDRIYGYTF

J gene: TRBJ2-5
clone size: once
D gene: NA
V gene: TRBV14
CDR3 DNA: TGTGCCAGCAGCCAAGTCGTTAGGGGCTCTAGAGAGACCCAGTACTTC
CDR3 protein: CASSQVVRGSRETQYF

J gene: TRBJ2-7
clone size: once
D gene: NA
V gene: TRBV7-9
CDR3 DNA: TGTGCCAGCAGCGCCTCCTACGAGCAGTACTTC
CDR3 protein: CASSASYEQYF

J gene: TRBJ1-2
clone size: NA
D gene: NA
V gene: TRBV30
CDR3 DNA: TGTGCCTGGAGTGGAAGGGACTATGGCTACACCTTC
CDR3 protein: CAWSGRDYGYTF

J gene: TRBJ1-1
clone size: few
D gene: NA
V gene: TRBV19
CDR3 DNA: TGTGCCAGTAGTCCCCTTGGGTCTAACAGTGAAGCTTTCTTT
CDR3 protein: CASSPLGSNSEAFF

J gene: TRBJ2-7
clone size: NA
D gene: TRBD1
V gene: TRBV15
CDR3 DNA: TGTGCCACCAGCGAGGGGACAGCTTCATCCTACGAGCAGTACTTC
CDR3 protein: CATSEGTASSYEQYF

J gene: TRBJ2-3
clone size: few
D gene: NA
V gene: TRBV27
CDR3 DNA: TGTGCCAGCAGGGGGGAGGTCAGCACAGATACGCAGTATTTT
CDR3 protein: CASRGEVSTDTQYF

J gene: TRBJ1-1
clone size: few
D gene: NA
V gene: TRBV7-9
CDR3 DNA: TGTGCCAGCAGCCCAACAAGAGGGATGAACACTGAAGCTTTCTTT
CDR3 protein: CASSPTRGMNTEAFF

J gene: TRBJ2-7
clone size: NA
D gene: NA
V gene: TRBV5-1
CDR3 DNA: TGCGCCAGCAGCAACCCTGATAGCGTCTCCTACGAGCAGTACTTC
CDR3 protein: CASSNPDSVSYEQYF

J gene: TRBJ1-4
clone size: few
D gene: NA
V gene: TRBV19
CDR3 DNA: TGTGCCAGTAGTGTTCCGAGGGACATTAACGGAAAACTGTTTTTT
CDR3 protein: CASSVPRDINGKLFF

J gene: TRBJ1-2
clone size: NA
D gene: NA
V gene: TRBV19
CDR3 DNA: TGTGCCAGTAGTATTGGGGGCTCTGGCTACACCTTC
CDR3 protein: CASSIGGSGYTF

J gene: TRBJ1-2
clone size: NA
D gene: NA
V gene: TRBV29-1
CDR3 DNA: TGCAGCGTTGATGAGGCAGGGGCCTATGGCTACACCTTC
CDR3 protein: CSVDEAGAYGYTF

J gene: TRBJ1-2
clone size: few
D gene: NA
V gene: TRBV2
CDR3 DNA: TGTGCCAGCGCGGGAGGGTTACAGGGCTACACCTTC
CDR3 protein: CASAGGLQGYTF

J gene: TRBJ1-2
clone size: NA
D gene: NA
V gene: TRBV29-1
CDR3 DNA: TGCAGCGTTCACCGGGACGGGAACTATGGCTACACCTTC
CDR3 protein: CSVHRDGNYGYTF

J gene: TRBJ1-1
clone size: NA
D gene: TRBD1
V gene: TRBV30
CDR3 DNA: TGTGCCTGGACCAGGGGGTCCGGGATCACTGAAGCTTTCTTT
CDR3 protein: CAWTRGSGITEAFF

J gene: TRBJ2-3
clone size: NA
D gene: NA
V gene: TRBV4-1
CDR3 DNA: TGCGCCAGCAGCCAAGCGACACGGGGCACAGATACGCAGTATTTT
CDR3 protein: CASSQATRGTDTQYF

J gene: TRBJ2-1
clone size: few
D gene: TRBD1
V gene: TRBV11-2
CDR3 DNA: TGTGCCAGCAGCTCGCGGACAGGGGGCGGGTCGGACAATGAGCAGTTCTTC
CDR3 protein: CASSSRTGGGSDNEQFF

J gene: TRBJ1-2
clone size: few
D gene: NA
V gene: TRBV29-1
CDR3 DNA: TGCAGCGCTGCGACAGGTTATGGCTACACCTTC
CDR3 protein: CSAATGYGYTF